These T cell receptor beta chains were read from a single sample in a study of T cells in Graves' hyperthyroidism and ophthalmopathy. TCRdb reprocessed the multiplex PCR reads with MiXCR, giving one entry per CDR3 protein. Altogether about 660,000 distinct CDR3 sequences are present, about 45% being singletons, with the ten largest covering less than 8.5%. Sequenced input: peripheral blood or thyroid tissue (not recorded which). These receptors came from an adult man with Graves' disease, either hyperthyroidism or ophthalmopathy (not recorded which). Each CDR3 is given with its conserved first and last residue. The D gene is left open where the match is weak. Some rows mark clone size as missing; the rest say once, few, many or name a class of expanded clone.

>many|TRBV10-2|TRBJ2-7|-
CASSEPAARDEQYF
TGCGCCAGCAGTGAGCCGGCAGCGCGCGACGAGCAGTACTTC
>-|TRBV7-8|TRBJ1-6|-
CASSLAQGRDSPLHF
TGTGCCAGCAGCTTAGCCCAGGGTCGGGATTCACCCCTCCACTTT
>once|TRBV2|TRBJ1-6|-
CASRAENSYNSPPHF
TGTGCCAGCAGGGCAGAGAACTCCTATAATTCACCCCCCCACTTT
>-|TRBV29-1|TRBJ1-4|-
CSVDGAGGEKLFF
TGCAGCGTTGACGGGGCGGGAGGTGAAAAACTGTTTTTT
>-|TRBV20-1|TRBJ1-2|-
CSALKDSIENGYTF
TGCAGTGCCCTAAAGGACAGTATTGAGAATGGCTACACCTTC
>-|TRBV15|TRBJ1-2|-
CATSRDKGTNYGYTF
TGTGCCACCAGCAGAGATAAGGGGACTAACTATGGCTACACCTTC
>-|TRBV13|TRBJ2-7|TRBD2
CTSRDPGLENEQYF
TGTACCAGCAGAGATCCGGGACTAGAAAACGAGCAGTACTTC
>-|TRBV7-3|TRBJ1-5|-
CASSAKEGGQPQHF
TGTGCCAGCAGCGCCAAAGAGGGGGGGCAGCCCCAGCATTTT
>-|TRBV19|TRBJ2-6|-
CASSRYRAPGANVLTF
TGTGCCAGTAGTCGCTACAGGGCCCCTGGGGCCAACGTCCTGACTTTC
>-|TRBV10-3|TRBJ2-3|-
CASRGVVADTQYF
TGTGCCAGCAGAGGAGTCGTCGCAGATACGCAGTATTTT
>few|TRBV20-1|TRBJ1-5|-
CSAHPLRGNQPQHF
TGCAGTGCTCATCCCCTTCGGGGCAATCAGCCCCAGCATTTT
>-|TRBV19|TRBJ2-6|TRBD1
CASQDWDRGYGANVLTF
TGTGCCAGTCAAGACTGGGACAGGGGTTATGGGGCCAACGTCCTGACTTTC
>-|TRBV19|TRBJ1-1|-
CASTYGPEAFF
TGTGCCAGTACTTATGGGCCTGAAGCTTTCTTT
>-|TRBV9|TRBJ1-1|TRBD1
CASSKGQAGLAFF
TGTGCCAGCAGCAAGGGACAGGCTGGATTGGCTTTCTTT
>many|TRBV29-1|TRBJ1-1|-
CSVVQVPNTEAFF
TGCAGCGTTGTCCAGGTTCCGAACACTGAAGCTTTCTTT
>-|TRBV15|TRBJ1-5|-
CATSRELQGRQPQHF
TGTGCCACCAGCAGAGAGCTCCAGGGGCGTCAGCCCCAGCATTTT
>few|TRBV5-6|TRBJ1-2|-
CASSKRTGYGYTF
TGTGCCAGCAGCAAACGGACGGGGTATGGCTACACCTTC
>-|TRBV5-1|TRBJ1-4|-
CASSLVLNGEKLFF
TGCGCCAGCAGCTTGGTGTTAAATGGGGAAAAACTGTTTTTT
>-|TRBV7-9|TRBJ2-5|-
CASSNLFGSTTAAQYF
TGTGCCAGCAGCAACTTATTCGGGTCCACCACGGCGGCCCAGTACTTC
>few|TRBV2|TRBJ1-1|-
CASSFGTGVGSEAFF
TGTGCCAGCAGTTTCGGGACTGGGGTTGGCTCTGAAGCTTTCTTT
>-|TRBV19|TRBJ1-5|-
CASSIDSLSTGWNQPQHF
TGTGCCAGTAGTATAGACTCCCTTTCGACGGGGTGGAATCAGCCCCAGCATTTT
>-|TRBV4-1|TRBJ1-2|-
CASSQTDGDGYTF
TGCGCCAGCAGCCAAACTGACGGTGATGGCTACACCTTC
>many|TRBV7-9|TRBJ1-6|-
CASSFPRGGNSPLHF
TGTGCCAGCAGCTTCCCGCGGGGAGGTAATTCACCCCTCCACTTT
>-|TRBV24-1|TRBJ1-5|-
CATSDTRQHF
TGTGCCACCAGTGATACGCGACAGCATTTT
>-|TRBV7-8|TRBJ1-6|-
CASSSPPGWTDSPLHF
TGTGCCAGCAGCTCCCCGCCGGGCTGGACCGACTCACCCCTCCACTTT
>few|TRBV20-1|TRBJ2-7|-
CSAPDISYEQYF
TGCAGTGCCCCGGACATCTCCTACGAGCAGTACTTC
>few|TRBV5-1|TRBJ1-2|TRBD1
CASSVGGGQGPGYTF
TGCGCCAGCAGCGTAGGGGGAGGACAGGGCCCGGGCTACACCTTC
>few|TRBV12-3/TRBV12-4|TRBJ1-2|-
CASTSFYGYTF
TGTGCCAGCACGAGCTTCTATGGCTACACCTTC
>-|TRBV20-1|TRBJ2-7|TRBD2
CSARDLAGGTYEQYF
TGCAGTGCTAGGGACCTAGCGGGAGGGACCTACGAGCAGTACTTC
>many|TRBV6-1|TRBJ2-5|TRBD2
CASSEATSGVGETQYF
TGTGCCAGCAGTGAAGCCACTAGCGGGGTCGGGGAGACCCAGTACTTC
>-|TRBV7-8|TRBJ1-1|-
CASSRTESEAFF
TGTGCCAGCAGCCGGACAGAATCTGAAGCTTTCTTT
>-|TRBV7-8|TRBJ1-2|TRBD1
CASSLARDSLNYGYTF
TGTGCCAGCAGCCTCGCCCGGGACAGCTTGAACTATGGCTACACCTTC
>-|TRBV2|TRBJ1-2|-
CASSAPDQLGGNYGYTF
TGTGCCAGCAGTGCCCCAGATCAATTGGGGGGAAACTATGGCTACACCTTC
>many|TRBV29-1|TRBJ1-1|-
CSVESRAEAFF
TGCAGCGTTGAATCCAGGGCTGAAGCTTTCTTT
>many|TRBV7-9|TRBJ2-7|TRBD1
CASSLAGTGTYEQYF
TGTGCCAGCAGCTTAGCCGGGACAGGGACATACGAGCAGTACTTC
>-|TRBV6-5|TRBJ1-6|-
CASSYIVDSPLHF
TGTGCCAGCAGTTACATTGTGGATTCACCCCTCCACTTT
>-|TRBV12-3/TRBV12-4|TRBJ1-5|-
CASSPQFGFNQPQHF
TGTGCCAGCAGCCCACAGTTCGGGTTCAATCAGCCCCAGCATTTT
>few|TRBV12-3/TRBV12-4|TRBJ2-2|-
CASSLWESGGELFF
TGTGCCAGCAGTTTATGGGAGTCTGGCGGGGAGCTGTTTTTT
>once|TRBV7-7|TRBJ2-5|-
CASSQDRGLPQETQYF
TGCGCCAGCAGCCAAGACCGAGGGCTGCCCCAAGAGACCCAGTACTTC
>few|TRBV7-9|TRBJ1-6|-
CAPPRDQSSYNSPLHF
TGTGCTCCTCCCCGGGACCAAAGCTCCTATAATTCACCCCTCCACTTT
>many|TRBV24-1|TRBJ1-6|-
CATSGPSSNSPLHF
TGTGCCACCTCAGGGCCGTCTTCTAATTCACCCCTCCACTTT
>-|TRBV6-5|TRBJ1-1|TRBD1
CASTDSGTGLKTEAFF
TGTGCCAGCACCGATTCCGGGACAGGGTTGAAGACTGAAGCTTTCTTT
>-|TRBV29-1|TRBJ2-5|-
CRVGRTETQYF
TGCAGAGTTGGACGCACGGAGACCCAGTACTTC
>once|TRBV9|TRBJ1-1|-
CASSRGGGGTEAFF
TGTGCCAGCAGCCGCGGCGGCGGGGGTACTGAAGCTTTCTTT
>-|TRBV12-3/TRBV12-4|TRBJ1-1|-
CASSPVGEAFF
TGTGCCAGCAGCCCGGTAGGCGAAGCTTTCTTT
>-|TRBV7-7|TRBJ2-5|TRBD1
CASSASLLGQGLRRETQYF
TGTGCTAGCAGCGCCAGCCTCCTGGGACAGGGATTAAGGCGAGAGACCCAGTACTTC
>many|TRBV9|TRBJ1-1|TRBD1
CASSGDRGPNTEAFF
TGTGCCAGCAGCGGGGACAGGGGGCCGAACACTGAAGCTTTCTTT
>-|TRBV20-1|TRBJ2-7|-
CSASLTGLDEQYF
TGCAGTGCCTCACTAACAGGGTTGGACGAGCAGTACTTC
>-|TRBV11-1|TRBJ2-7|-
CASSLAITHYEQYF
TGTGCCAGCAGCTTAGCGATTACCCATTACGAGCAGTACTTC